One and the same sample provided the 8 T cell receptor beta chains below, sequenced in a study of CD8+CD57+ T cells in acquired aplastic anemia. Sequencing was done on patients that had shown CD8+CD57+ cell expansion by flow cytometry. Profiling that covered TCR beta VDJ and CDR3 relied on genomic DNA as its template. TCRdb itself ran the reads through MiXCR, one entry per CDR3 protein. The sample consists of around 290,000 distinct CDR3 sequences, 56% of them appearing once. Specimen: sorted CD4+, CD8+, or CD8+CD57+ T cells (not recorded which) from PBMCs. The receptors shown here come from a human donor with aplastic anemia.

This clonotype was detected ten times or more. This chain links TRBV10-3 with TRBJ1-1; 12 positions match TRBD1. V gave up 7 bases and J gave up 6 bases; unmatched junction bases: 6. The germline V gene has CDR1 ENHRY and CDR2 SYGVKD. The length of the CDR3 is 14 residues. The CDR3 here is CAINPGQGAAEAFF. As DNA, the CDR3 is TGTGCCATCAATCCGGGACAGGGGGCAGCTGAAGCTTTCTTT.

This clonotype occurred once. V is TRBV19 and J is TRBJ2-3; weak D call: TRBD1 (6 bases). The ends were cut back, 7 bases at V and 2 bases at J, with 13 bases in the middle. In germline, CDR1 is LNHDA, CDR2 SQIVND (reference sequence). The CDR3 sequence is 14 residues long. The CDR3 loop reads CASKLQGLTDTQYF. The CDR3 bases are TGTGCCAGTAAGCTACAGGGCCTCACAGATACGCAGTATTTT.

This clonotype has a count of ten or more. The rearrangement joins TRBV13 to TRBJ2-5; tentative D call: TRBD2 (5 bases). The CDR3 runs 14 residues. Trimming stripped 1 base from V and 4 bases from J, with 10 bases between. Germline V gene sequence: CDR1 PRHDT, CDR2 FYEKMQ (reference sequence). CDR3 sequence: CASSLAGRGETQYF. The CDR3 DNA reads TGTGCCAGCAGCTTAGCGGGGAGAGGAGAGACCCAGTACTTC.

On this clonotype itself: This could be a read error, since a much larger clone is one nucleotide away. The J gene is TRBJ2-7, the V gene TRBV4-2, with D unresolved. The CDR3 extends over 11 amino acids. Germline-derived CDR1 and CDR2 are LGHNA and YNFKEQ. V dropped 2 bases and J dropped 5 bases, with 4 bases sitting between them. In DNA, the CDR3 is TGTGCCAGCAGCCAATATAACGAGCAGTACTTC. Translation: CASSQYNEQYF.

This clonotype was counted only a few times. This chain connects TRBV6-4 to TRBJ1-6, with no clear D. V was trimmed by 5 bases and J by 9 bases, leaving 11 bases between them. The CDR3 loop spans 13 amino acids. Germline values: CDR1 MRHNA, CDR2 SNTAGT. DNA for the CDR3: TGTGCCAGCAGTTACCTTTCGGGTTCACCCCTCCACTTT. It yields the protein CASSYLSGSPLHF.

This chain links TRBV20-1 with TRBJ2-3; TRBD1 might be the D (7 bases). The CDR3 extends over 13 amino acids. V lost 5 bases and J 4 bases, leaving 13 bases between the germline ends. Per germline, CDR1 DFQATT and CDR2 SNEGSKA (reference sequence). The DNA for the CDR3 is TGCAGTGCTCTAACCAGGGGGGCAGATACGCAGTATTTT. This gives the protein CSALTRGADTQYF.

V and J are TRBV2 and TRBJ1-1; 7 bases are shared with TRBD1. The CDR3 totals 13 residues. Germline CDR1 SNHLY, CDR2 FYNNEI. Losses at the gene ends were 11 bases for V and 3 bases for J; bases not matched to a gene: 9. Here the CDR3 reads CAGQGVGDTEAFF. The CDR3, as DNA: TGTGCCGGTCAGGGGGTGGGGGACACTGAAGCTTTCTTT.

The V call is TRBV4-1, the J call TRBJ2-5; D might be TRBD1 (5 bases). CDR1 is MGHRA, CDR2 YSYEKL, per germline. Trimming removed 4 bases at V and 0 bases at J, with 9 bases between. This CDR3 comprises 14 residues. The CDR3 DNA reads as TGCGCCAGCAGCCCCACCAGGGACCAAGAGACCCAGTACTTC. Translating gives CASSPTRDQETQYF.